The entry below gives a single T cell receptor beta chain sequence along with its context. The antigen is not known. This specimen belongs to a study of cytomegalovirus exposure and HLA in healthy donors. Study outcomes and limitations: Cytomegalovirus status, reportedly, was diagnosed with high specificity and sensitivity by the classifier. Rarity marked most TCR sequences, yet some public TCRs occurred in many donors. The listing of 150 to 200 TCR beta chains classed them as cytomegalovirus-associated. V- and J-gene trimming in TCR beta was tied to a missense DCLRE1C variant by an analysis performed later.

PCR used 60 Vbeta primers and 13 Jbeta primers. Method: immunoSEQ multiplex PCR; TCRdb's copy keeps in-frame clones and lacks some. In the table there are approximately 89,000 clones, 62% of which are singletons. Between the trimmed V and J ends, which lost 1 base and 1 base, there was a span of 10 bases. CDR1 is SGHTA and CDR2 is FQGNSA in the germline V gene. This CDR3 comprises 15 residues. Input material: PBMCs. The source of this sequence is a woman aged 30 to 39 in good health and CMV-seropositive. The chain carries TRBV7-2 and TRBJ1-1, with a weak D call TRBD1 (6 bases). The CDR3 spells CASSLDGQSNTEAFF. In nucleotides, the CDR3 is TGTGCCAGCAGCTTAGACGGACAGTCGAACACTGAAGCTTTCTTT.